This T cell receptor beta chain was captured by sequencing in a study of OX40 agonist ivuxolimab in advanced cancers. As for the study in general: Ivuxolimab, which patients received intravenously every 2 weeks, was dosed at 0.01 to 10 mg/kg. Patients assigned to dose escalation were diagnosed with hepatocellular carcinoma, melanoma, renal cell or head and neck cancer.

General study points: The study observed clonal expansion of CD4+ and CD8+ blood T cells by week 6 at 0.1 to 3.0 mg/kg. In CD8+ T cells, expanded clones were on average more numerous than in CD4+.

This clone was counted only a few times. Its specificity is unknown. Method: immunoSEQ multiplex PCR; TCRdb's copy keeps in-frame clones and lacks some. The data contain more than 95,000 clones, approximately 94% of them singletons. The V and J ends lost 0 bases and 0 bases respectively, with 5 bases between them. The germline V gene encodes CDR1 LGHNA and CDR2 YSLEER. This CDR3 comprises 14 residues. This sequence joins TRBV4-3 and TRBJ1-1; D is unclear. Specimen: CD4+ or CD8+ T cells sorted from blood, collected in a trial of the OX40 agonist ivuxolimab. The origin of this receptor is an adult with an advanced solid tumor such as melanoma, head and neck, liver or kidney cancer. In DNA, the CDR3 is TGCGCCAGCAGCCAAGAACCCCTGAACACTGAAGCTTTCTTT. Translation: CASSQEPLNTEAFF.